In its sample, the clone carrying this T cell receptor (beta chain) was seen many times. Its antigen remains unidentified. Based on clinical symptoms, serum thyroxine and TRAb, thyroid ultrasound and orbital computed tomography, diagnoses were reached. Roughly 10 ml of fresh peripheral blood supplied the PBMCs. Amplified TCR beta CDR3 regions came from RNA transcripts. Researchers ran a first-round RT-PCR on the TCR CDR3 using the HTBI primer set. One entry per CDR3 protein results from TCRdb running MiXCR on the multiplex PCR reads. This table holds 350,000 to 400,000 distinct CDR3 sequences, approximately 15% found once. The CDR3 runs to 15 residues. Trimming took off 1 base at V and 7 bases at J, with 14 bases between the two ends. The germline gives CDR1 SGHAT, CDR2 FQNNGV. This sample was taken from a study of T cells in Graves' hyperthyroidism and ophthalmopathy. Study results and caveats: Ophthalmopathy was identified by the model a median roughly 6.5 months ahead of onset.

This receptor was obtained from a woman under 40 with Graves' hyperthyroidism. The chain links TRBV11-2 to TRBJ2-1; no definite D call. Material for sequencing was blood. CDR3 nucleotide sequence: TGTGCCAGCAGCTTAGGTTCAGCCGGAGAAAATGAGCAGTTCTTC. This encodes CASSLGSAGENEQFF.